The 13 T cell receptor beta chains in this list originate from one sample, sequenced in a study of graft-versus-host responses after intestinal transplantation. Intraepithelial and lamina propria lymphocytes were released after the graft tissue was processed. The protocol was immunoSEQ multiplex PCR, while the TCRdb copy is restricted to in-frame clones and leaves out a portion. This table has roughly 6,000 clones, roughly 71% appearing once. Sequencing was performed on ileum tissue, taken around 290 days after intestinal transplant. The receptors derive from a human patient who received an intestinal transplant, so some T cells may come from the graft donor.

V usage is TRBV2 and J usage is TRBJ2-1; TRBD2 matches 10 bases. The CDR3 contains 14 residues. The V and J ends lost 6 bases and 10 bases, in that order; junction bases with no gene match: 9. CDR1 and CDR2 (germline): SNHLY, FYNNEI. The CDR3 nucleotides read TGTGCCAGCAGCCAGGTAGGGACTAGCGTAGAGCAGTTCTTC. Protein sequence: CASSQVGTSVEQFF. The whole variable domain, remainder taken from reference TRBV2 and TRBJ2-1, is EPEVTQTPSHQVTQMGQEVILRCVPISNHLYFYWYRQILGQKVEFLVSFYNNEISEKSEIFDDQFSVERPDGSNFTLKIRSTKLEDSAMYFCASSQVGTSVEQFFGPGTRLTVL.

The CDR3 here is CASSGRQGGQPQHF. CDR3 in DNA: TGTGCCAGCAGTGGTCGACAGGGAGGACAGCCCCAGCATTTT. The chain is built from TRBV6-1 and TRBJ1-5; 7 nucleotides line up with TRBD1. This CDR3 spans 14 amino acids. V was clipped by 4 bases and J by 7 bases; unmatched bases: 7. Germline V lookup: CDR1 MNHNS, CDR2 SASEGT.

This chain links TRBV5-1 with TRBJ2-7; 15 bases are shared with TRBD2. CDR1 and CDR2 from the germline V gene are SGHRS and YFSETQ. This CDR3 is 16 amino acids long. Trimming removed 4 bases from V and 7 bases from J; junction bases left unmatched: 9. The CDR3 region has the DNA TGCGCCAGCAGCGTCGGACTAGCGGGAGGGCCGAGTGAGCAGTACTTC. Its translation is CASSVGLAGGPSEQYF.

The chain joins TRBV5-1 to TRBJ2-3; a weak D match, TRBD2 (6 bases). The CDR3 loop spans 14 amino acids. Trimming pared 7 bases from V and 4 bases from J, leaving 16 bases between. From germline, CDR1 is SGHRS and CDR2 YFSETQ. The DNA of the CDR3 is TGCGCCAGCTCTCGGGGCGGGACGCCAGATACGCAGTATTTT. Its protein is CASSRGGTPDTQYF.

The rearrangement links TRBV5-1 to TRBJ2-4, with D possibly TRBD1 on 7 matching bases. CDR3 length: 13 amino acids. V shed 5 bases and J shed 8 bases, with 14 bases lying between them. CDR1 is SGHRS and CDR2 is YFSETQ in the germline V gene. The CDR3 loop reads CASRNRGGDIQYF. DNA of the CDR3: TGCGCCAGCAGGAACAGGGGAGGTGACATTCAGTACTTC.

This clone was recorded only once. The rearrangement links TRBV4-3 to TRBJ1-1; 7 bases fit TRBD1. Trimming removed 3 bases from V and 5 bases from J; junction bases left unmatched: 3. The CDR3 length is 13 residues. Germline V gene data show CDR1 as LGHNA and CDR2 as YSLEER. The CDR3 is CASSHRGLTEAFF. CDR3 bases: TGCGCCAGCAGCCATAGGGGGCTGACTGAAGCTTTCTTT.

This chain links TRBV14 with TRBJ2-7; D call uncertain. Germline assignment: CDR1 SGHDN and CDR2 FVKESK. The V and J ends lost 4 bases and 2 bases respectively, with 9 bases between them. The CDR3 runs 13 residues. CDR3 nucleotides: TGTGCCAGCAGCCCATGGCTTACCTACGAGCAGTACTTC. The encoded protein is CASSPWLTYEQYF.

The genes are TRBV5-1 and TRBJ2-3; a weak D match, TRBD1 (5 bases). Germline values: CDR1 SGHRS, CDR2 YFSETQ. This CDR3 comprises 16 residues. The V end was cut by 3 bases, the J end by 2 bases, with 16 bases between. CDR3 DNA sequence: TGCGCCAGCAGCTGGGCCCCAACAGGAAACACAGATACGCAGTATTTT. This encodes CASSWAPTGNTDTQYF.

The chain carries TRBV19 and TRBJ1-4, with D unclear. CDR3 length equals 14 residues. Trimming stripped 9 bases from V and 0 bases from J, with 11 bases between. Germline CDR1 LNHDA, CDR2 SQIVND (reference sequence). The CDR3 region has the DNA TGTGCCAGGGAAGATAACGCAACTAATGAAAAACTGTTTTTT. Translation: CAREDNATNEKLFF.

CDR3 in amino acids: CASSLLSGPYNEQFF. CDR3 DNA sequence: TGTGCCAGCAGTTTACTTAGCGGACCCTACAATGAGCAGTTCTTC. The chain links TRBV27 to TRBJ2-1; tentative D call: TRBD2 (6 bases). Germline V CDR1 and CDR2: MNHEY, SMNVEV (reference sequence). The CDR3 is 15 residues long. V was clipped by 2 bases and J by 2 bases, with 10 bases between them.

This clone appeared a few times. Additional DNA sequences in this sample encode the identical CDR3. V gene TRBV28 combines with J gene TRBJ2-7, with D unclear. The length of the CDR3 is 11 residues. V shed 4 bases and J shed 4 bases, with 5 bases lying between them. The germline V gene encodes CDR1 MDHEN and CDR2 SYDVKM. Here the CDR3 DNA reads TGTGCCAGCAGTTCTCAATACGAGCAGTACTTC. Translated, it gives CASSSQYEQYF.

The rearrangement joins TRBV10-3 to TRBJ1-3; tentative D call: TRBD1 (5 bases). The V gene's germline CDR1 is ENHRY and CDR2 SYGVKD. The CDR3 extends over 13 amino acids. The V gene lost 6 bases and the J gene lost 8 bases, with 14 bases spanning the gap. In DNA form, the CDR3 reads TGTGCCATCAGCGAGGAGGGGAGCTACACCATATATTTT. Residues: CAISEEGSYTIYF.

This chain connects TRBV25-1 to TRBJ1-4, with 9 bases matching TRBD1. CDR1 and CDR2 (germline): MGHDK, SYGVNS. The CDR3 has 16 amino acids. Trimming at V came to 0 bases and at J to 6 bases, leaving 5 bases not matched to a gene. Here the CDR3 reads CASSEYRTGEDEKLFF. DNA for the CDR3: TGTGCCAGCAGTGAATACCGGACAGGGGAGGATGAAAAACTGTTTTTT.